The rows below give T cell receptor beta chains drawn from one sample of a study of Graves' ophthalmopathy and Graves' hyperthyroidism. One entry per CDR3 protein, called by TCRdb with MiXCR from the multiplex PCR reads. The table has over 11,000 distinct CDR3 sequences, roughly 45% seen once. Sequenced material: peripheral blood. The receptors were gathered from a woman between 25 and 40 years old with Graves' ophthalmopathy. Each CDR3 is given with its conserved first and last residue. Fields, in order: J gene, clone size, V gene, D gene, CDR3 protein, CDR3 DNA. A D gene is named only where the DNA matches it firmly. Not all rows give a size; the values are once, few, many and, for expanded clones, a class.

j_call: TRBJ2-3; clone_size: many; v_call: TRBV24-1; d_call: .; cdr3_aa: CATSRGQDTQYF; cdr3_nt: TGTGCCACCTCACGGGGGCAAGATACGCAGTATTTT
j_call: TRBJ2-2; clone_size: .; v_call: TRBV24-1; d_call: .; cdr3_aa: CATRGYKTGEPFF; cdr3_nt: TGTGCCACCAGAGGGTATAAGACCGGGGAGCCGTTTTTT
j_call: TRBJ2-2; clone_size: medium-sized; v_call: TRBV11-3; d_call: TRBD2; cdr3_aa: CASSLGLADGGGELFF; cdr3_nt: TGTGCCAGCAGCTTAGGACTAGCGGACGGTGGCGGGGAGCTGTTTTTT
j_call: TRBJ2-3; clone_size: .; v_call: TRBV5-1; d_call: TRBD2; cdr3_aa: CASSLGSGSYNEQYF; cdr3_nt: TGCGCCAGCAGCTTGGGTAGCGGGAGTTACAATGAGCAGTATTTT
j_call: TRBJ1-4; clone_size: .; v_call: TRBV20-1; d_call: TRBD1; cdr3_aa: CSARDTGGGEKLFF; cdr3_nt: TGCAGTGCTAGAGATACAGGGGGGGGCGAAAAACTGTTTTTT
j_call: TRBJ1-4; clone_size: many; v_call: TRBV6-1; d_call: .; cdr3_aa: CASSEIMGGQEKLFF; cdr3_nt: TGTGCCAGCAGTGAAATCATGGGAGGGCAGGAAAAACTGTTTTTT
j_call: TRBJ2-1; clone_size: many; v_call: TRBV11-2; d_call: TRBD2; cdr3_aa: CASSLTPLAGSYNEQFF; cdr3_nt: TGTGCCAGCAGCTTAACGCCCCTAGCGGGATCCTACAATGAGCAGTTCTTC
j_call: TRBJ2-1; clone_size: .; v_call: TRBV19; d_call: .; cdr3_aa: CASSITGVVGVHEQFF; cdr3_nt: TGTGCCAGTAGTATCACGGGGGTGGTAGGTGTCCATGAGCAGTTCTTC
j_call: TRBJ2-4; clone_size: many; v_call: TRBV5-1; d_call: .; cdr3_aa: CASSLRQGENIQYF; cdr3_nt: TGCGCCAGCAGCTTACGGCAGGGTGAAAACATTCAGTACTTC
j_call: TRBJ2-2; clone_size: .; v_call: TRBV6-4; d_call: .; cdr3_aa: CASSDRAGETGELFF; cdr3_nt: TGTGCCAGCAGTGACAGAGCAGGGGAGACCGGGGAGCTGTTTTTT
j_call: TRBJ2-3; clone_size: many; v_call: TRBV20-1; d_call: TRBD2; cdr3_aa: CSARLAGTGTDTQYF; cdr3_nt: TGCAGTGCTAGACTAGCGGGAACCGGAACAGATACGCAGTATTTT
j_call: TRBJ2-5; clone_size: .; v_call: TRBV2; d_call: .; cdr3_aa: CASSARVTQYF; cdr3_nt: TGTGCCAGCAGTGCCAGGGTTACCCAGTACTTC
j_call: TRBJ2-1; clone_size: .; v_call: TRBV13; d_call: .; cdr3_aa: CASSLGLREQFF; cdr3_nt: TGTGCCAGCAGCTTAGGTTTGAGGGAGCAGTTCTTC
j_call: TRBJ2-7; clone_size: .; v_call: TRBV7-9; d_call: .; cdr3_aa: CASSRDGYEQYF; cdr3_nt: TGTGCCAGCAGCCGGGACGGTTACGAGCAGTACTTC
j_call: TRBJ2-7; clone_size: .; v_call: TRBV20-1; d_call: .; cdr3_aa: CSAIGLAGEQYF; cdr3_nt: TGCAGTGCTATTGGGCTAGCCGGCGAGCAGTACTTC
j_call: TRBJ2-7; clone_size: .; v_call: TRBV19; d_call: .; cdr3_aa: CASSPRDGGYEQYF; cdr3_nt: TGTGCCAGTAGTCCCAGGGACGGTGGCTACGAGCAGTACTTC
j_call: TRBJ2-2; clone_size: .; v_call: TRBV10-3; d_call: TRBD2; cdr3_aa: CAIRRVAGATGELFF; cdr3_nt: TGTGCCATCAGGAGAGTAGCGGGAGCCACCGGGGAGCTGTTTTTT
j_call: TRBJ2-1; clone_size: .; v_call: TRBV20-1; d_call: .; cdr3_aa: CSALGAASYNEQFF; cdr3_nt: TGCAGTGCCCTCGGGGCGGCTTCCTACAATGAGCAGTTCTTC
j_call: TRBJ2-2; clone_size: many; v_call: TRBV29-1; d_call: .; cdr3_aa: CSVRDSGNTGELFF; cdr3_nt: TGCAGCGTCCGTGACTCCGGGAACACCGGGGAGCTGTTTTTT
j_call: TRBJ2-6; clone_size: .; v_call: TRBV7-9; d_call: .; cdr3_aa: CASSLEKTGANVLTF; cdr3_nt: TGTGCCAGCAGCTTAGAAAAAACTGGGGCCAACGTCCTGACTTTC
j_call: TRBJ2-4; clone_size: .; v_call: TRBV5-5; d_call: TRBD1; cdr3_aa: CASSNRQGIPAKDIQYF; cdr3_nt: TGTGCCAGCAGCAACCGACAGGGGATCCCAGCCAAAGACATTCAGTACTTC
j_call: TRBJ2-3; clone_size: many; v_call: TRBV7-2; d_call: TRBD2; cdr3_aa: CASSLDQREADTQYF; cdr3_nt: TGTGCCAGCAGCTTAGATCAGCGGGAGGCAGATACGCAGTATTTT
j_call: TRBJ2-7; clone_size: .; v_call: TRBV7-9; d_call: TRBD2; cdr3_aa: CASSTKAGEASEQYF; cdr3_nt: TGTGCCAGCAGTACTAAAGCGGGAGAGGCTTCCGAGCAGTACTTC
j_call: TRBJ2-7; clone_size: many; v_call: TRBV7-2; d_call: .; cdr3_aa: CASSFVGGREQYF; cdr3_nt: TGTGCCAGCAGCTTCGTTGGGGGGCGCGAGCAGTACTTC
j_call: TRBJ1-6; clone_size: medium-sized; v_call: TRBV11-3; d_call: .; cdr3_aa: CASSSMDSPLHF; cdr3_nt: TGTGCCAGCAGCTCAATGGATTCACCCCTCCACTTT
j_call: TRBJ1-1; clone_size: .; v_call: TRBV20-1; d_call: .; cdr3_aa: CSATRQTEAFF; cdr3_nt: TGCAGTGCTACCAGACAGACTGAAGCTTTCTTT
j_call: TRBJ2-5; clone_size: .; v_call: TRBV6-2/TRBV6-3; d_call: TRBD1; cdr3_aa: CASSYGDSTLQETQYF; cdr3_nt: TGTGCCAGCAGTTATGGGGACAGCACACTACAAGAGACCCAGTACTTC
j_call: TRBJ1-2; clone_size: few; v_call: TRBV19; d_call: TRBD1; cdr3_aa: CASSQRDSHLYGYTF; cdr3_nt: TGTGCCAGTAGCCAAAGGGACAGCCATCTTTATGGCTACACCTTC
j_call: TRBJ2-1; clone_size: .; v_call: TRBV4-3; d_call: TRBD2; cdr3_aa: CASSHKAGLEQFF; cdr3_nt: TGCGCCAGCAGCCACAAAGCGGGATTGGAGCAGTTCTTC
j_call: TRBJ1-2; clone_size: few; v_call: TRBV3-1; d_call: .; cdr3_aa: CASSHEANYGYTF; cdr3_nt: TGTGCCAGCAGCCACGAGGCTAACTATGGCTACACCTTC
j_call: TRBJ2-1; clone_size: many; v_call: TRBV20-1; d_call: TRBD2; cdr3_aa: CSANGRAGEQFF; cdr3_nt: TGCAGTGCTAACGGGAGGGCCGGTGAGCAGTTCTTC
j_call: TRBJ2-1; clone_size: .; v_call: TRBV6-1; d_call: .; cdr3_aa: CASSEALGPHEQFF; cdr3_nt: TGTGCCAGCAGTGAAGCGCTGGGGCCCCATGAGCAGTTCTTC
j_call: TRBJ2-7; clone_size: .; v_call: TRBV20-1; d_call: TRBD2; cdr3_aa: CSAGTSGRAYEQYF; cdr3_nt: TGCAGTGCCGGGACTAGCGGGAGGGCCTACGAGCAGTACTTC
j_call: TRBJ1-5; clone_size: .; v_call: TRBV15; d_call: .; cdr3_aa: CATSRDKGYNQPQHF; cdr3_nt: TGTGCCACCAGCAGAGATAAGGGATACAATCAGCCCCAGCATTTT
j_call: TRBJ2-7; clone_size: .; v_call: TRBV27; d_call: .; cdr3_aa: CASSLPGNGQYF; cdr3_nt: TGTGCCAGCAGTTTACCGGGGAACGGGCAGTACTTC
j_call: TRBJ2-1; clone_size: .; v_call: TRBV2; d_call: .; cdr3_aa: CASSGTGMGEQFF; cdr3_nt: TGTGCCAGCAGTGGAACAGGAATGGGGGAGCAGTTCTTC